These T cell receptor beta chains were read from a single sample in a study of response to subunit inactivated influenza vaccine. TCRdb reprocessed the RT-PCR reads with MiXCR, giving one entry per CDR3 protein. The sample includes a few hundred thousand distinct CDR3 sequences, about 11% seen only once; the top ten take approximately 11%. These data also formed part of another study, on T cells expressing NK-cell markers.

The specimen comprised PBMCs from blood, sampled on the day of vaccination. These receptors all come from a man over 45 who received an inactivated influenza vaccine. Each CDR3 is given without its conserved first and last residue. Fields, in order: V gene, J gene, CDR3 length, CDR3 protein.

V gene: TRBV3-1
J gene: TRBJ2-1
CDR3 length: 13
CDR3 protein: ASSQAMTSYDEQF

V gene: TRBV10-3
J gene: TRBJ2-2
CDR3 length: 14
CDR3 protein: AISALPPGDTGELF

V gene: TRBV18
J gene: TRBJ1-6
CDR3 length: 13
CDR3 protein: ASSPPGRVNSPLH

V gene: TRBV27
J gene: TRBJ2-1
CDR3 length: 15
CDR3 protein: ASSPTTFDRPVNEQF

V gene: TRBV29-1
J gene: TRBJ1-4
CDR3 length: 12
CDR3 protein: SVRDRLTNEKLF

V gene: TRBV12-3/TRBV12-4
J gene: TRBJ2-1
CDR3 length: 14
CDR3 protein: ASSLVASGANNEQF

V gene: TRBV5-1
J gene: TRBJ2-5
CDR3 length: 12
CDR3 protein: ASSPGGGSETQY

V gene: TRBV18
J gene: TRBJ2-6
CDR3 length: 14
CDR3 protein: ASSPLEEAGANVLT

V gene: TRBV6-4
J gene: TRBJ2-1
CDR3 length: 12
CDR3 protein: ASSERGPYNEQF

V gene: TRBV7-3
J gene: TRBJ2-1
CDR3 length: 16
CDR3 protein: ASSLIGGGTGTNNEQF

V gene: TRBV7-9
J gene: TRBJ1-5
CDR3 length: 13
CDR3 protein: ASSLGGVDNQPQH

V gene: TRBV5-1
J gene: TRBJ2-7
CDR3 length: 10
CDR3 protein: ASSLDGFEQY

V gene: TRBV15
J gene: TRBJ2-7
CDR3 length: 13
CDR3 protein: ATSRALGGSYEQY

V gene: TRBV28
J gene: TRBJ2-7
CDR3 length: 13
CDR3 protein: ASSLWYQGYYEQY

V gene: TRBV5-1
J gene: TRBJ2-5
CDR3 length: 14
CDR3 protein: ASTPGSGGLQETQY

V gene: TRBV21-1
J gene: TRBJ2-5
CDR3 length: 17
CDR3 protein: ASSSPRTRGKRYQETQY

V gene: TRBV3-1
J gene: TRBJ2-5
CDR3 length: 14
CDR3 protein: ASSQVSGGLKETQY

V gene: TRBV12-3/TRBV12-4
J gene: TRBJ2-1
CDR3 length: 9
CDR3 protein: ASSPLGVQF

V gene: TRBV5-1
J gene: TRBJ1-5
CDR3 length: 14
CDR3 protein: ASSLGGSRGNQPQH

V gene: TRBV10-3
J gene: TRBJ2-1
CDR3 length: 9
CDR3 protein: AIRRGTEQF

V gene: TRBV6-2/TRBV6-3
J gene: TRBJ2-1
CDR3 length: 17
CDR3 protein: ASSSPGLAGYDPTVEQF

V gene: TRBV14
J gene: TRBJ2-3
CDR3 length: 11
CDR3 protein: ASSQVVADTQY

V gene: TRBV4-3
J gene: TRBJ1-4
CDR3 length: 15
CDR3 protein: ASSQAIPRRNNEKLF

V gene: TRBV4-2
J gene: TRBJ2-4
CDR3 length: 12
CDR3 protein: ASSQDGSIDIQY

V gene: TRBV4-2
J gene: TRBJ2-3
CDR3 length: 19
CDR3 protein: ASSQVRLSRLAILSTDTQY

V gene: TRBV29-1
J gene: TRBJ2-7
CDR3 length: 10
CDR3 protein: SVEDPGYEQY

V gene: TRBV4-3
J gene: TRBJ1-2
CDR3 length: 13
CDR3 protein: ASSQDLETGDGYT

V gene: TRBV20-1
J gene: TRBJ1-4
CDR3 length: 13
CDR3 protein: SARGSGQINEKLF

V gene: TRBV7-9
J gene: TRBJ2-1
CDR3 length: 9
CDR3 protein: ASSLRGEQF

V gene: TRBV5-1
J gene: TRBJ2-2
CDR3 length: 12
CDR3 protein: ASSIQRETGELF

V gene: TRBV7-9
J gene: TRBJ2-1
CDR3 length: 13
CDR3 protein: ASSLVWGTGSEQF

V gene: TRBV27
J gene: TRBJ1-1
CDR3 length: 14
CDR3 protein: ASRPGAMGTGTEAF

V gene: TRBV2
J gene: TRBJ2-6
CDR3 length: 15
CDR3 protein: ASSPDRGSAGANVLT

V gene: TRBV29-1
J gene: TRBJ2-7
CDR3 length: 12
CDR3 protein: SVVGREGRYEQY

V gene: TRBV5-6
J gene: TRBJ2-5
CDR3 length: 12
CDR3 protein: ASSLYRGSETQY

V gene: TRBV20-1
J gene: TRBJ1-1
CDR3 length: 13
CDR3 protein: STRDSKGVNTEAF

V gene: TRBV7-2
J gene: TRBJ2-5
CDR3 length: 13
CDR3 protein: ASSSTGNIQETQY

V gene: TRBV12-3/TRBV12-4
J gene: TRBJ2-1
CDR3 length: 11
CDR3 protein: AGGRGRLNEQF

V gene: TRBV12-3/TRBV12-4
J gene: TRBJ1-3
CDR3 length: 12
CDR3 protein: ASSLAARGNTIY

V gene: TRBV6-2/TRBV6-3
J gene: TRBJ2-2
CDR3 length: 11
CDR3 protein: ASITGGPGELF

V gene: TRBV10-3
J gene: TRBJ2-1
CDR3 length: 12
CDR3 protein: AISEKGAGQEQF

V gene: TRBV3-1
J gene: TRBJ2-7
CDR3 length: 13
CDR3 protein: ASSQDSGYSYEQY

V gene: TRBV11-3
J gene: TRBJ2-3
CDR3 length: 12
CDR3 protein: ASSLGLPTDTQY

V gene: TRBV11-2
J gene: TRBJ1-5
CDR3 length: 16
CDR3 protein: ASSLVGKGGFGNQPQH